This T cell receptor (beta chain) originates from a study of T cell repertoires in cytomegalovirus infection. The study, taken as a whole, reports: The ex vivo response showed dominance by HLA-C-restricted CMV-specific TCR beta clonotypes.

The V and J ends lost 3 bases and 4 bases respectively, with 16 bases between them. The CDR3 has 15 residues. Germline V gene lookup returns CDR1 MNHEY and CDR2 SMNVEV (reference sequence). This clonotype has a count of ten or more. Antigen unknown. TCRdb called the reads again in MiXCR, with one record for every CDR3 protein. The table shows roughly 800,000 distinct CDR3 sequences, with under 35% occurring only once. Source: cultured CD8+ T cells from PBMCs, taken from culture after CMV antigen stimulation. This sequence joins TRBV27 and TRBJ2-7; tentatively, D is TRBD2 (5 bases). This clonotype was obtained from a human donor in good health (CMV status not recorded). Some clones in this sample may be carry-over from other donors' samples. The CDR3 spells CASSFLWDGSYEQYF. DNA for the CDR3: TGTGCCAGCAGTTTTCTTTGGGATGGGAGTTACGAGCAGTACTTC.